The rows below give T cell receptor beta chains drawn from one sample of a study of CD8+CD57+ T cells in acquired aplastic anemia. Using its own MiXCR run on the reads, TCRdb lists one record per CDR3 protein. Here the sample spans some 180,000 distinct CDR3 sequences, around 45% being singletons. Sequenced: sorted CD4+, CD8+, or CD8+CD57+ T cells (not recorded which) from PBMCs. The source is a human donor in good health. Each CDR3 is given with its conserved first and last residue. The order of the fields is D gene, V gene, J gene, clone size, CDR3 protein, CDR3 DNA. The D gene is left open where the match is weak. Clone size is not always given. Where it is, it says once, few, many or a class for expanded clones.

D: -; V: TRBV14; J: TRBJ2-5; size: -; CDR3: CASSPRGTALQETQYF; DNA: TGTGCCAGCAGCCCGCGCGGGACAGCGCTCCAAGAGACCCAGTACTTC
D: -; V: TRBV12-3/TRBV12-4; J: TRBJ2-7; size: many; CDR3: CASSLYDYEQYF; DNA: TGTGCCAGCAGTTTATATGACTACGAGCAGTACTTC
D: TRBD1; V: TRBV5-5; J: TRBJ1-2; size: many; CDR3: CASSQGEMTYYGYTF; DNA: TGTGCCAGCAGCCAGGGGGAAATGACGTACTATGGCTACACCTTC
D: -; V: TRBV6-1; J: TRBJ2-7; size: many; CDR3: CASSADRFSYEQYF; DNA: TGTGCCAGCAGTGCCGACCGCTTCTCCTACGAGCAGTACTTC
D: TRBD1; V: TRBV15; J: TRBJ1-4; size: many; CDR3: CATSKGGTGGEKLFF; DNA: TGTGCCACCAGCAAGGGGGGGACAGGGGGGGAAAAACTGTTTTTT
D: -; V: TRBV20-1; J: TRBJ2-5; size: many; CDR3: CSAPGTSQETQYF; DNA: TGCAGTGCTCCCGGGACTTCACAAGAGACCCAGTACTTC
D: -; V: TRBV19; J: TRBJ1-2; size: -; CDR3: CASSIENYGYTF; DNA: TGTGCCAGTAGTATAGAGAACTATGGCTACACCTTC
D: -; V: TRBV15; J: TRBJ1-1; size: few; CDR3: CATSRPLAEAFF; DNA: TGTGCCACCAGCAGGCCTCTCGCTGAAGCTTTCTTT
D: TRBD2; V: TRBV20-1; J: TRBJ2-3; size: -; CDR3: CSARGGSGGGTDTQYF; DNA: TGCAGTGCTAGAGGGGGGAGCGGGGGTGGCACAGATACGCAGTATTTT
D: TRBD1; V: TRBV5-1; J: TRBJ1-1; size: many; CDR3: CASSRDSLEAFF; DNA: TGCGCCAGCAGCCGGGACAGCTTAGAAGCTTTCTTT
D: -; V: TRBV24-1; J: TRBJ2-3; size: -; CDR3: CATSDLRGTDTQYF; DNA: TGTGCCACCAGTGATCTCAGGGGCACAGATACGCAGTATTTT
D: -; V: TRBV19; J: TRBJ1-5; size: many; CDR3: CASSMAPGEPQHF; DNA: TGTGCCAGTAGTATGGCCCCCGGGGAGCCCCAGCATTTT
D: TRBD1; V: TRBV11-2; J: TRBJ1-1; size: -; CDR3: CASSLSLGQKALF; DNA: TGTGCCAGCAGCCTGTCGCTGGGACAGAAAGCTCTCTTT
D: TRBD1; V: TRBV24-1; J: TRBJ1-4; size: many; CDR3: CATSEGQGGEKLFF; DNA: TGTGCCACCAGTGAGGGACAGGGAGGGGAAAAACTGTTTTTT
D: -; V: TRBV29-1; J: TRBJ2-6; size: few; CDR3: CSVVGPISSGANVLTF; DNA: TGCAGCGTTGTGGGACCCATAAGCTCTGGGGCCAACGTCCTGACTTTC
D: TRBD2; V: TRBV7-2; J: TRBJ2-7; size: once; CDR3: CASSLTSGEAYEQYF; DNA: TGTGCCAGCAGCCTCACTAGCGGGGAAGCCTACGAGCAGTACTTC
D: -; V: TRBV5-5; J: TRBJ1-6; size: -; CDR3: CASSLGRTILSPLHF; DNA: TGTGCCAGCAGCTTGGGACGAACAATTCTTTCACCCCTCCACTTT
D: -; V: TRBV19; J: TRBJ1-5; size: -; CDR3: CASSSTDHQPQHF; DNA: TGTGCCAGTAGTTCGACTGACCATCAGCCCCAGCATTTT
D: -; V: TRBV6-1; J: TRBJ2-7; size: once; CDR3: CASRDLRDASYEQYF; DNA: TGTGCCAGCAGGGATCTACGGGACGCATCCTACGAGCAGTACTTC
D: -; V: TRBV6-1; J: TRBJ2-7; size: many; CDR3: CASSQGHTYEQYF; DNA: TGTGCCAGCAGTCAGGGACACACCTACGAGCAGTACTTC
D: -; V: TRBV15; J: TRBJ1-2; size: few; CDR3: CATSREDSAKVYGYTF; DNA: TGTGCCACCAGCAGAGAGGACAGCGCCAAAGTCTATGGCTACACCTTC
D: TRBD1; V: TRBV29-1; J: TRBJ2-7; size: -; CDR3: CSVDPGQDYEQYF; DNA: TGCAGCGTCGACCCGGGACAGGATTACGAGCAGTACTTC
D: TRBD2; V: TRBV7-2; J: TRBJ2-1; size: many; CDR3: CASSLARVSGMNEQFF; DNA: TGTGCCAGCAGCTTAGCCCGGGTTAGCGGGATGAATGAGCAGTTCTTC
D: TRBD1; V: TRBV29-1; J: TRBJ2-7; size: few; CDR3: CSVRIRDRGLGEQYF; DNA: TGCAGCGTTAGAATTCGGGACAGGGGGCTTGGCGAGCAGTACTTC
D: -; V: TRBV20-1; J: TRBJ1-2; size: -; CDR3: CSVERGVDGYTF; DNA: TGCAGTGTCGAACGGGGGGTGGACGGCTACACCTTC
D: -; V: TRBV19; J: TRBJ2-7; size: -; CDR3: CASSISPGAFYEQYF; DNA: TGTGCCAGTAGTATAAGTCCAGGTGCTTTCTACGAGCAGTACTTC
D: -; V: TRBV7-3; J: TRBJ2-7; size: -; CDR3: CASSLTLWDEQYF; DNA: TGCGCCAGCAGCTTAACGTTGTGGGACGAGCAGTACTTC
D: -; V: TRBV19; J: TRBJ2-5; size: -; CDR3: CASSPGGRHQETQCF; DNA: TGTGCCAGTAGTCCTGGGGGACGCCACCAAGAGACCCAGTGCTTC
D: -; V: TRBV9; J: TRBJ2-2; size: -; CDR3: CASSVMDLANTGELFF; DNA: TGTGCCAGCAGCGTCATGGACCTCGCGAACACCGGGGAGCTGTTTTTT
D: TRBD2; V: TRBV29-1; J: TRBJ2-3; size: -; CDR3: CSGIGTSGRTEYF; DNA: TGCAGCGGCATCGGGACTAGCGGGAGAACTGAGTATTTT
D: TRBD1; V: TRBV24-1; J: TRBJ2-2; size: -; CDR3: CATSDLQGAGTGELFF; DNA: TGTGCCACCAGTGATCTACAGGGGGCCGGCACCGGGGAGCTGTTTTTT
D: -; V: TRBV6-1; J: TRBJ2-6; size: -; CDR3: CASSSRTTSNVLTF; DNA: TGTGCCAGCAGCTCCAGGACCACCTCCAACGTCCTGACTTTC
D: -; V: TRBV7-9; J: TRBJ2-1; size: -; CDR3: CASSGRTYNEQFF; DNA: TGTGCCAGCAGCGGCAGGACCTACAATGAGCAGTTCTTC
D: -; V: TRBV5-1; J: TRBJ2-7; size: once; CDR3: CASSVGVGVGYEQYF; DNA: TGCGCCAGCAGCGTGGGGGTAGGGGTCGGCTACGAGCAGTACTTC
D: -; V: TRBV5-6; J: TRBJ2-4; size: -; CDR3: CASSPWGVAKNIQYF; DNA: TGTGCCAGCTCCCCGTGGGGGGTAGCCAAAAACATTCAGTACTTC
D: -; V: TRBV7-2; J: TRBJ1-2; size: -; CDR3: CASSRGPRYGYTF; DNA: TGTGCCAGCAGCCGGGGACCACGCTATGGCTACACCTTC
D: -; V: TRBV5-5; J: TRBJ2-2; size: many; CDR3: CASSLVPVSSGELFF; DNA: TGTGCCAGCAGCTTGGTTCCTGTGAGTTCCGGGGAGCTGTTTTTT
D: TRBD1; V: TRBV20-1; J: TRBJ2-6; size: -; CDR3: CSAGGQGSGANVLTF; DNA: TGCAGTGCTGGAGGACAGGGCTCTGGGGCCAACGTCCTGACTTTC
D: -; V: TRBV20-1; J: TRBJ1-5; size: -; CDR3: CSAEIPRGNNQPQHF; DNA: TGCAGTGCCGAAATCCCACGGGGGAACAATCAGCCCCAGCATTTT
D: -; V: TRBV28; J: TRBJ1-1; size: few; CDR3: CASSLMGEAFF; DNA: TGTGCCAGCAGTTTAATGGGTGAAGCTTTCTTT
D: -; V: TRBV6-1; J: TRBJ2-7; size: -; CDR3: CATDGQYEQYF; DNA: TGTGCCACCGATGGACAGTACGAGCAGTACTTC
D: -; V: TRBV7-9; J: TRBJ2-4; size: many; CDR3: CASTPLPLAKNIQYF; DNA: TGTGCCAGCACCCCACTACCGTTAGCCAAAAACATTCAGTACTTC
D: TRBD2; V: TRBV6-1; J: TRBJ2-7; size: many; CDR3: CASTPVGSGSYEQYF; DNA: TGTGCCAGCACCCCGGTGGGTAGCGGGAGTTACGAGCAGTACTTC
D: -; V: TRBV5-7; J: TRBJ1-2; size: -; CDR3: CASSQQGAGGYTF; DNA: TGCGCCAGCAGCCAACAAGGAGCGGGTGGCTACACCTTC